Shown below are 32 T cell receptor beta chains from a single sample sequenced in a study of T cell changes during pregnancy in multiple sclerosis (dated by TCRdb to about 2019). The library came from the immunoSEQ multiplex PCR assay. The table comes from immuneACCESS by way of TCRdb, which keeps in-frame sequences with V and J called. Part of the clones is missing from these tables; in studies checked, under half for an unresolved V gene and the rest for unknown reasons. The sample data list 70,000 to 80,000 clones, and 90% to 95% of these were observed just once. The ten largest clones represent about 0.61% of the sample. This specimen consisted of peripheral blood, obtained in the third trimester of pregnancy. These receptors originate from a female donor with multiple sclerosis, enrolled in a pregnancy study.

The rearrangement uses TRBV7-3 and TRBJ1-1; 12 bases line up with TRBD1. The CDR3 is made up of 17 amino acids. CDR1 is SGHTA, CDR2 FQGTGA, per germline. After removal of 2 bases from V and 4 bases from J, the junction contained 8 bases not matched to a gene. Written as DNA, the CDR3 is TGTGCCAGCAGCTTAGGGGGGGACAGGGGGCCGGGCACTGAAGCTTTCTTT. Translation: CASSLGGDRGPGTEAFF. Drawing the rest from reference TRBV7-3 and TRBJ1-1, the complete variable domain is GAGVSQTPSNKVTEKGKYVELRCDPISGHTALYWYRQSLGQGPEFLIYFQGTGAADDSGLPNDRFFAVRPEGSVSTLKIQRTERGDSAVYLCASSLGGDRGPGTEAFFGQGTRLTVV.

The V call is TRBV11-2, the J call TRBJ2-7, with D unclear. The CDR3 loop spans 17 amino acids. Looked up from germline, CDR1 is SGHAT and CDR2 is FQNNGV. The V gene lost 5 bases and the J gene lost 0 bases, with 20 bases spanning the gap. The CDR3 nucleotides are TGTGCCAGCAGCCCCTCGGGTGGTGACGGCAGCTCCTACGAGCAGTACTTC. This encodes CASSPSGGDGSSYEQYF.

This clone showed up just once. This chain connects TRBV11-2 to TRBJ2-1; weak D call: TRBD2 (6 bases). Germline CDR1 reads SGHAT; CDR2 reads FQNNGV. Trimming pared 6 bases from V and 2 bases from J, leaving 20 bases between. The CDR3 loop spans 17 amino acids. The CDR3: CASRLAGRRMAYNEQFF. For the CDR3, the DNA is TGTGCCAGCAGGCTGGCGGGACGTAGGATGGCCTACAATGAGCAGTTCTTC.

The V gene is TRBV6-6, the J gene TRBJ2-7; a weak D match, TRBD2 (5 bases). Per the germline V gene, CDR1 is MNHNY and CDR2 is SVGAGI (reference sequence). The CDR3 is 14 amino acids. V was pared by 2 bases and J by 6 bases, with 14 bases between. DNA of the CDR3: TGTGCCAGCAGTTACAGGGAGCCGGAAGGCGAGCAGTACTTC. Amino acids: CASSYREPEGEQYF.

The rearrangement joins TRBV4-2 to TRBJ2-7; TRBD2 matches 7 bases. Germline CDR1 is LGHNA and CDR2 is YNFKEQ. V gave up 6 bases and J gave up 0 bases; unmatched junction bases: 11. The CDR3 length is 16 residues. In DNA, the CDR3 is TGTGCCAGCAGGCCGTCCTTGGGGGGGAGCTCCTACGAGCAGTACTTC. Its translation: CASRPSLGGSSYEQYF.

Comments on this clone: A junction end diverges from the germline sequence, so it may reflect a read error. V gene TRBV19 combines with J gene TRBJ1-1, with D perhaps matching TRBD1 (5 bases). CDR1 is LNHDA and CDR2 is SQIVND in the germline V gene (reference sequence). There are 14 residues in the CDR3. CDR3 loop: CASRGAGGNAEAFF. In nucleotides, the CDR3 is TGTGCCAGTAGAGGGGCGGGCGGGAACGCTGAAGCTTTCTTT.

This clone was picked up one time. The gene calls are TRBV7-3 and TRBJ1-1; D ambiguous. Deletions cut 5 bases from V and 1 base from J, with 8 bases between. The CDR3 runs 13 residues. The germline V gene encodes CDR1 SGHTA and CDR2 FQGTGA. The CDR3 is CASSPQWNTEAFF. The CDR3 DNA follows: TGTGCCAGCAGCCCACAGTGGAACACTGAAGCTTTCTTT.

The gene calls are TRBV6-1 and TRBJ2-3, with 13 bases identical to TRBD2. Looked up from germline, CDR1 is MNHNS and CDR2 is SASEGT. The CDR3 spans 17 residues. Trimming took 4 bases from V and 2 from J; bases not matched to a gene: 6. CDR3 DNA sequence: TGTGCCAGCAGTGGGGCTACTAGCGGGGGGGCCACAGATACGCAGTATTTT. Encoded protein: CASSGATSGGATDTQYF.

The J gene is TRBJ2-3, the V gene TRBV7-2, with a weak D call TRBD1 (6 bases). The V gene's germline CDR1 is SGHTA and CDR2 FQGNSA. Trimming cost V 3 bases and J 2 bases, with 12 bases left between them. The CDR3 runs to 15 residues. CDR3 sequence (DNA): TGTGCCAGCAGCTTTAGGGCAGGGGACACAGATACGCAGTATTTT. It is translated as CASSFRAGDTDTQYF.

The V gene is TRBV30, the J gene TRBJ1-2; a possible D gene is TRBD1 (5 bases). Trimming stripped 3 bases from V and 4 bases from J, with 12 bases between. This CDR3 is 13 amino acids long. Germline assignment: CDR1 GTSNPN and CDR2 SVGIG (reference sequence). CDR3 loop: CAWRPPGAYGYTF. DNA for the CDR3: TGTGCCTGGAGACCACCTGGGGCCTATGGCTACACCTTC.

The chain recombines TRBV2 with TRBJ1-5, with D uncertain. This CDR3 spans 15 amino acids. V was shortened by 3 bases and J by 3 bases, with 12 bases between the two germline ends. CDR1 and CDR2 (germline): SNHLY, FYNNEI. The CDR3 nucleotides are TGTGCCAGCAGTGAGCAGGCACAAGTCAATCAGCCCCAGCATTTT. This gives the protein CASSEQAQVNQPQHF.

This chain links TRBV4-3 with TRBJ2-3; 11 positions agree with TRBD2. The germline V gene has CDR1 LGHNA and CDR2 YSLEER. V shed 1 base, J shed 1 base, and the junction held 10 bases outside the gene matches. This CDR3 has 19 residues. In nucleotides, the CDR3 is TGCGCCAGCAGCCAAGCCGCGGGACTAGCGGAAGGGGGCACAGATACGCAGTATTTT. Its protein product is CASSQAAGLAEGGTDTQYF.

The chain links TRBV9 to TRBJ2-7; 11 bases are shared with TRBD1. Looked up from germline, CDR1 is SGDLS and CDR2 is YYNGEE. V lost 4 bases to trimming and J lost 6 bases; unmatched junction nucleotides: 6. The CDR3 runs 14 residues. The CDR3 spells CASSTGQGAGEQYF. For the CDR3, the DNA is TGTGCCAGCAGCACAGGACAGGGGGCGGGCGAGCAGTACTTC.

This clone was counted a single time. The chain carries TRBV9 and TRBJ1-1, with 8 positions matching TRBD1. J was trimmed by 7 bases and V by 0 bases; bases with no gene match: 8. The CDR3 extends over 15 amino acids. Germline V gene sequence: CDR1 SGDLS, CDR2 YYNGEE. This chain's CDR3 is CASSVAGSGGGEAFF. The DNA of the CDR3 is TGTGCCAGCAGCGTAGCGGGGTCAGGGGGCGGTGAAGCTTTCTTT.

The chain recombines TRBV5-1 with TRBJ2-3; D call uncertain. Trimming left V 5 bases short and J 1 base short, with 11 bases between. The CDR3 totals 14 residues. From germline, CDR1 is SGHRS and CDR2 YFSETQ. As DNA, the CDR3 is TGCGCCAGCAGTAGGCGGTGGGGCACAGATACGCAGTATTTT. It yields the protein CASSRRWGTDTQYF.

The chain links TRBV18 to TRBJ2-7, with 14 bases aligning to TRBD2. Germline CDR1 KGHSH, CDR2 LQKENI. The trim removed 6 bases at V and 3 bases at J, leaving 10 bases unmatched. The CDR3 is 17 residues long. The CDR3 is CASSSRRTSGGYYEQYF. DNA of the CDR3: TGTGCCAGCTCCTCACGGCGGACTAGCGGGGGGTACTACGAGCAGTACTTC.

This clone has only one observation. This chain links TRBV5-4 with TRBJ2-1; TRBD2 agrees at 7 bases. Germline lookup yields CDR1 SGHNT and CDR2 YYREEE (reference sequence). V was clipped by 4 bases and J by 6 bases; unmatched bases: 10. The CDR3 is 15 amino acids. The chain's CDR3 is CASSAETSRGNEQFF. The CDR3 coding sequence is TGTGCCAGCAGCGCAGAGACTAGCCGGGGCAATGAGCAGTTCTTC.

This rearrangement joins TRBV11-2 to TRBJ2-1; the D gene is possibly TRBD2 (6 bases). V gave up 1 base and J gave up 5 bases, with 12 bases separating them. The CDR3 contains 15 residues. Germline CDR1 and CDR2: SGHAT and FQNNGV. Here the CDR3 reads CASSLGWRTNNEQFF. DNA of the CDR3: TGTGCCAGCAGCTTAGGGTGGAGGACTAACAATGAGCAGTTCTTC.

The CDR3 protein is CASSLSLSTEAFF. CDR3 DNA sequence: TGTGCCAGCAGCTTATCCCTCAGCACTGAAGCTTTCTTT. The chain joins TRBV7-2 to TRBJ1-1, with D unresolved. This CDR3 has 13 amino acids. With 2 bases removed from V and 4 bases from J, the gap between germline ends came to 8 bases. Germline CDR1 is SGHTA and CDR2 is FQGNSA.

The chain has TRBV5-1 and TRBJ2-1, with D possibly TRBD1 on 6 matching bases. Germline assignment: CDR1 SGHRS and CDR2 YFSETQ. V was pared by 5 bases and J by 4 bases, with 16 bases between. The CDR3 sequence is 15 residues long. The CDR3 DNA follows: TGCGCCAGCAGGAGGGGGACGGAGTCGTACAATGAGCAGTTCTTC. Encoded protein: CASRRGTESYNEQFF.

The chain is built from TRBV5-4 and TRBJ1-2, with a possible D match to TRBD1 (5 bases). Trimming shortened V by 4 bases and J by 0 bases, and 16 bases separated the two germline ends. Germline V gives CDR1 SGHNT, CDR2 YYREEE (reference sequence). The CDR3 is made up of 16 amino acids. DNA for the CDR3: TGTGCCAGCAGCGGAGGGGCCTACCCCACTAACTATGGCTACACCTTC. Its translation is CASSGGAYPTNYGYTF.

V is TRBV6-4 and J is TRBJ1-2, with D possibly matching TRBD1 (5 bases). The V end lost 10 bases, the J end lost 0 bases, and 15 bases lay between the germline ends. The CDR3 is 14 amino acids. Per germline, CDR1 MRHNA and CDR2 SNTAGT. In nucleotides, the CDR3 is TGTGCCACCTCGGGGGGGGGAGCTAACTATGGCTACACCTTC. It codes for CATSGGGANYGYTF.

This chain's CDR3 is CASSLVITGAFGYTF. The CDR3 DNA is TGTGCCAGCAGCTTAGTGATTACAGGGGCTTTTGGCTACACCTTC. The rearrangement joins TRBV7-2 to TRBJ1-2; 7 positions match TRBD1. The CDR3 runs 15 residues. The germline V gene encodes CDR1 SGHTA and CDR2 FQGNSA. Losses at the gene ends were 1 base for V and 7 bases for J; bases not matched to a gene: 9.

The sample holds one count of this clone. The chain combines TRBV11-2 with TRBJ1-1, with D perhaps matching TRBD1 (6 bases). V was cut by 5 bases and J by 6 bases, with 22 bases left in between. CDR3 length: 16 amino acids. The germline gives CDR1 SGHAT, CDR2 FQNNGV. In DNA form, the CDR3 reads TGTGCCAGCAGCCCAGGGGCAGGGGTGGCGGGGGCTGAAGCTTTCTTT. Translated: CASSPGAGVAGAEAFF. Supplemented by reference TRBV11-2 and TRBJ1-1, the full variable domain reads EAGVAQSPRYKIIEKRQSVAFWCNPISGHATLYWYQQILGQGPKLLIQFQNNGVVDDSQLPKDRFSAERLKGVDSTLKIQPAKLEDSAVYLCASSPGAGVAGAEAFFGQGTRLTVV.

The CDR3 reads CASSPSLAGELFF. CDR3 nucleotide sequence: TGTGCCAGCAGCCCAAGTTTAGCCGGGGAGCTGTTTTTT. The V gene is TRBV7-2, the J gene TRBJ2-2; D remains unclear. Germline V gene lookup returns CDR1 SGHTA and CDR2 FQGNSA. V was shortened by 5 bases and J by 6 bases, with 10 bases between the two germline ends. This CDR3 spans 13 amino acids.

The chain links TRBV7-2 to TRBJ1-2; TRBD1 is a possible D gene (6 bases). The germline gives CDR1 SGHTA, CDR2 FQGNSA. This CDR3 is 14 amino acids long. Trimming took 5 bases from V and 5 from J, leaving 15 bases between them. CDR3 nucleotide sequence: TGTGCCAGCAGCGCCTACAGGGACCCTTATGGCTACACCTTC. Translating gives CASSAYRDPYGYTF.

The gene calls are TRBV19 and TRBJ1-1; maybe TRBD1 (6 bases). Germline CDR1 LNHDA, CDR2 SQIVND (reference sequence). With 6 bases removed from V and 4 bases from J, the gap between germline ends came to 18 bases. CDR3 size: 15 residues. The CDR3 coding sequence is TGTGCCAGTAGCCTCGCGGGGGGCGTGGGCACTGAAGCTTTCTTT. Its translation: CASSLAGGVGTEAFF.

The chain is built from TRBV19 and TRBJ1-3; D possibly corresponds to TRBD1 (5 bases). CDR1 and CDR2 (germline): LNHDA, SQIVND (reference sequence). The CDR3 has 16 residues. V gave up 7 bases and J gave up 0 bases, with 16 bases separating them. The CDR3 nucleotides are TGTGCCAGTAACAGCAAATCAGGGTTCTCTGGAAACACCATATATTTT. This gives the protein CASNSKSGFSGNTIYF.

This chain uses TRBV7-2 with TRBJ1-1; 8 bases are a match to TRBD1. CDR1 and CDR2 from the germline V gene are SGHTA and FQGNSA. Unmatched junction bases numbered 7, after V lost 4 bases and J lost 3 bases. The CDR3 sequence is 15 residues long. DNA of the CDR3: TGTGCCAGCAGCTCACAGGGACAGGTGTACACTGAAGCTTTCTTT. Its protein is CASSSQGQVYTEAFF.

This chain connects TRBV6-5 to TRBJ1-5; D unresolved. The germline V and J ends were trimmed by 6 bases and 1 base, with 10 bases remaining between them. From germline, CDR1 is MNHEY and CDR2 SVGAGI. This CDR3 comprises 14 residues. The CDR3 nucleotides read TGTGCCAGCAGCCCCGTCGCGAGCAATCAGCCCCAGCATTTT. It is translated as CASSPVASNQPQHF.

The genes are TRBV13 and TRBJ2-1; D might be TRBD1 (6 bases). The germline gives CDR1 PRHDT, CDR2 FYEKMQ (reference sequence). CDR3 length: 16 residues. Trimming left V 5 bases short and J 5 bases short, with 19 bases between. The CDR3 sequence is CASSPRWQGLNNEQFF. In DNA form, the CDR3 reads TGTGCCAGCAGCCCCCGGTGGCAGGGGCTTAACAATGAGCAGTTCTTC.

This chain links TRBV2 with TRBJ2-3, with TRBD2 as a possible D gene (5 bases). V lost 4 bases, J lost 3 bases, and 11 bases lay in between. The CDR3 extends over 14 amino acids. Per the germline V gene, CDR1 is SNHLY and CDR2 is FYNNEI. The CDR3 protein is CASSGASMTDTQYF. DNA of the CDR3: TGTGCCAGCAGTGGGGCTAGCATGACAGATACGCAGTATTTT.